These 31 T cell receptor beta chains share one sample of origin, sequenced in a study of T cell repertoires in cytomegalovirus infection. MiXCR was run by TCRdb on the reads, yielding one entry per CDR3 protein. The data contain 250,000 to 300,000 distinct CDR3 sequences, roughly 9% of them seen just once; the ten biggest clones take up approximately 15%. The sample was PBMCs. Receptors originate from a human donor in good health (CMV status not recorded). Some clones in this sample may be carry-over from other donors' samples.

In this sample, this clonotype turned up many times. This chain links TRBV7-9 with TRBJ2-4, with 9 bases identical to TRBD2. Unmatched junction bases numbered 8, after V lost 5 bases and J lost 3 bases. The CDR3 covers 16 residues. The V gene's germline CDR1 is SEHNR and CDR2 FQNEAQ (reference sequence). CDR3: CASSTIAGEDKNIQYF. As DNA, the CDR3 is TGTGCCAGCAGCACCATAGCGGGAGAGGACAAAAACATTCAGTACTTC.

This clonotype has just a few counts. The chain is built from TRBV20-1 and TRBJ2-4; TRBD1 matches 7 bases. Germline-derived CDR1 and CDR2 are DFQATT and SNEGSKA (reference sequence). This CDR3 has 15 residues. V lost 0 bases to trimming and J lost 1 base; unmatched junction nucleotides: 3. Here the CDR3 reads CSAREPGQAKNIQYF. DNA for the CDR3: TGCAGTGCTAGAGAGCCGGGACAGGCCAAAAACATTCAGTACTTC.

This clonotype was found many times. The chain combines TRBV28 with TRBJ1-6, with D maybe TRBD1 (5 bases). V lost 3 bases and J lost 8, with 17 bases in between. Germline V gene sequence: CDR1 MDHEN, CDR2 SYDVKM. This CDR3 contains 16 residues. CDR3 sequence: CASSFASRDVDSPLHF. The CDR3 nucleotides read TGTGCCAGCAGTTTCGCATCCCGGGACGTAGATTCACCCCTCCACTTT.

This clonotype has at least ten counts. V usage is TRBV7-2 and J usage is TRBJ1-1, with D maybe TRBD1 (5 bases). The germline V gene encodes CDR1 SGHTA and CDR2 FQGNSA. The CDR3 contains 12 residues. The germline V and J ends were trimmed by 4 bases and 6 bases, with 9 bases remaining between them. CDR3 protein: CASSSDTPEAFF. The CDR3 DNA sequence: TGTGCCAGCAGCTCGGACACCCCTGAAGCTTTCTTT.

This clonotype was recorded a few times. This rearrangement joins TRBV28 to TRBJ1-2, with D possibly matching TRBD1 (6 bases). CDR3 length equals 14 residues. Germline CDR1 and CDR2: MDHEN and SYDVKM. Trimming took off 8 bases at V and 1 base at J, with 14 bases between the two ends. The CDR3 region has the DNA TGTGCCAGCTGGACAGTAGGAATTAACTATGGCTACACCTTC. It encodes CASWTVGINYGYTF.

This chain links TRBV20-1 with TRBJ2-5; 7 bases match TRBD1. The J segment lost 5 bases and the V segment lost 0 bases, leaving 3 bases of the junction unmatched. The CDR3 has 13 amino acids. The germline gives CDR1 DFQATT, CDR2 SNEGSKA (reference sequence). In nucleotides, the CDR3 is TGCAGTGCTAGAGAGACAGGGACGGAGACCCAGTACTTC. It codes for CSARETGTETQYF.

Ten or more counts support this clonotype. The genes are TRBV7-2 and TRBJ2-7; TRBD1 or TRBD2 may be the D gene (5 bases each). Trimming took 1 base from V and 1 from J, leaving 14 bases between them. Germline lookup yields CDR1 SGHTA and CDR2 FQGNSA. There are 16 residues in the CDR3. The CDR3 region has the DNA TGTGCCAGCAGCTTAGGAGTTGCAGGGACGTCCTACGAGCAGTACTTC. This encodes CASSLGVAGTSYEQYF. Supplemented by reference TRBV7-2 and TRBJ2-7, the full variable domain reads GAGVSQSPSNKVTEKGKDVELRCDPISGHTALYWYRQSLGQGLEFLIYFQGNSAPDKSGLPSDRFSAERTGGSVSTLTIQRTQQEDSAVYLCASSLGVAGTSYEQYFGPGTRLTVT.

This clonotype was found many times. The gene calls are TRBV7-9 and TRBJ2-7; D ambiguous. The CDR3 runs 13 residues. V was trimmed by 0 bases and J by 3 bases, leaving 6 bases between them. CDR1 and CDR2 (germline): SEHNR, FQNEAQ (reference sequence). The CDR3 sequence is CASSLAVSYEQYF. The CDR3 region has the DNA TGTGCCAGCAGCTTAGCGGTCAGCTACGAGCAGTACTTC. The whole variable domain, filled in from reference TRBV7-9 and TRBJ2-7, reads DTGVSQNPRHKITKRGQNVTFRCDPISEHNRLYWYRQTLGQGPEFLTYFQNEAQLEKSRLLSDRFSAERPKGSFSTLEIQRTEQGDSAMYLCASSLAVSYEQYFGPGTRLTVT.

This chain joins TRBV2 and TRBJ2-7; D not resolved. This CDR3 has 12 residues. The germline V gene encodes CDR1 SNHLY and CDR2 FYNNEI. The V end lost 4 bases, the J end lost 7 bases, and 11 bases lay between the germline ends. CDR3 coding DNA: TGTGCCAGCAGTGCCCTAAGGTGGGAGCAGTACTTC. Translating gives CASSALRWEQYF.

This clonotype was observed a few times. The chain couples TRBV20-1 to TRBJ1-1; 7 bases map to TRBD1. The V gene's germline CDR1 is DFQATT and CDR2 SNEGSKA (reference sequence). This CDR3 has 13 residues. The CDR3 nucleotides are TGCAGCTCACAGGGGATGCGGAACACTGAAGCTTTCTTT. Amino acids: CSSQGMRNTEAFF.

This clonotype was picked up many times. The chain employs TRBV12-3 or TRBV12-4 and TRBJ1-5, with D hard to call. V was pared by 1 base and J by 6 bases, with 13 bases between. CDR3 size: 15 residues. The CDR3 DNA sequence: TGTGCCAGCAGTTTAGAGCCTTCCATCGGTCAGCCCCAGCATTTT. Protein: CASSLEPSIGQPQHF.

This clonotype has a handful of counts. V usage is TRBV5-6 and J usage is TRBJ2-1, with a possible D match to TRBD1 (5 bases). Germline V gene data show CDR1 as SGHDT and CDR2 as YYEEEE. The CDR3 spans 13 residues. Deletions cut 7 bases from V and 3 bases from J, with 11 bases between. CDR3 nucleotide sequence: TGTGCCAGCGGCCAGGGTATCTACAATGAGCAGTTCTTC. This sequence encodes CASGQGIYNEQFF.

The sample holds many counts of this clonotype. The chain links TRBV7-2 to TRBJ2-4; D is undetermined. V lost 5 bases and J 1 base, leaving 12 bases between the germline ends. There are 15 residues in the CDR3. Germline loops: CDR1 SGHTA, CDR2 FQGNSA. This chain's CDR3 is CASSKQRDAKNIQYF. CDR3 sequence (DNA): TGTGCCAGCAGCAAGCAAAGGGATGCCAAAAACATTCAGTACTTC.

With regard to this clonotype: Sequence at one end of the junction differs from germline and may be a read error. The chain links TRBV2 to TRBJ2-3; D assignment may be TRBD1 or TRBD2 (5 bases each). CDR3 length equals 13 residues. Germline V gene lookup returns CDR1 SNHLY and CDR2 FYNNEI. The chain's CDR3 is CASQMGLRDTQNF. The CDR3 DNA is TGTGCCAGCCAAATGGGGCTTCGGGATACGCAGAATTTT.

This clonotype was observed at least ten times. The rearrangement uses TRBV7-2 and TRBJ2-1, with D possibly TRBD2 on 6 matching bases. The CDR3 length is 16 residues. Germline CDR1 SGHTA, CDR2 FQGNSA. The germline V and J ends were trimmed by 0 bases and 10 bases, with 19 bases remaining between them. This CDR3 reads CASSLAGRGGQGEQFF. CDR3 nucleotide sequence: TGTGCCAGCAGCTTAGCGGGGCGGGGCGGCCAAGGGGAGCAGTTCTTC.

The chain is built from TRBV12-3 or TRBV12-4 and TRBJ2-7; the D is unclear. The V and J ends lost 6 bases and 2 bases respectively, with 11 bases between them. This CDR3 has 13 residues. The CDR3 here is CASSTIPTYEQYF. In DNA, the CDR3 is TGTGCCAGCAGCACCATCCCGACCTACGAGCAGTACTTC.

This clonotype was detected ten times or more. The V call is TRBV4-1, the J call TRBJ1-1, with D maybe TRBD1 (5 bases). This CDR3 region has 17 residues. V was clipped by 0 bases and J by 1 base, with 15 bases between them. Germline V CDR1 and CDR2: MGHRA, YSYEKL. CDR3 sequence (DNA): TGCGCCAGCAGCCAAGACCAGCTAAGACAGCAGAACACTGAAGCTTTCTTT. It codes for CASSQDQLRQQNTEAFF.

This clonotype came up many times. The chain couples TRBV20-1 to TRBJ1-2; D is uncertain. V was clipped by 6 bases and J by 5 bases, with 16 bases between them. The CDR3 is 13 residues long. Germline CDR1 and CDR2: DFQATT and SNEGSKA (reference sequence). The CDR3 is CSALPDTLYGYTF. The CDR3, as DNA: TGCAGTGCCCTGCCGGATACACTGTATGGCTACACCTTC.

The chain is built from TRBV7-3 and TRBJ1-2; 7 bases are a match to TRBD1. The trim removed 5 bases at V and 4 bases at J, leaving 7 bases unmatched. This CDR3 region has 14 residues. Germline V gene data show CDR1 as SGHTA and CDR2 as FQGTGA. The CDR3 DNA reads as TGTGCCAGCAGCAAAGAGGGACAGAGCTATGGCTACACCTTC. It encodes CASSKEGQSYGYTF.

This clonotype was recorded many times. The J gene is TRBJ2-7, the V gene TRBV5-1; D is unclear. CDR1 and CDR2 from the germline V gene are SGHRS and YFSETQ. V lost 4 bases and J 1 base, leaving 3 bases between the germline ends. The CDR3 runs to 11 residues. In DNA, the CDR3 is TGCGCCAGCAGCACATCCTACGAGCAGTACTTC. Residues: CASSTSYEQYF.

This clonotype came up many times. The CDR3 loop reads CASSIWPGPTGELFF. In nucleotides, the CDR3 is TGTGCCAGTAGTATATGGCCGGGTCCCACCGGGGAGCTGTTTTTT. The chain links TRBV19 to TRBJ2-2; no clear D. V shed 2 bases and J shed 4 bases, with 11 bases lying between them. The germline V gene has CDR1 LNHDA and CDR2 SQIVND (reference sequence). This CDR3 spans 15 amino acids. Full variable domain (missing parts from reference TRBV19 and TRBJ2-2): DGGITQSPKYLFRKEGQNVTLSCEQNLNHDAMYWYRQDPGQGLRLIYYSQIVNDFQKGDIAEGYSVSREKKESFPLTVTSAQKNPTAFYLCASSIWPGPTGELFFGEGSRLTVL.

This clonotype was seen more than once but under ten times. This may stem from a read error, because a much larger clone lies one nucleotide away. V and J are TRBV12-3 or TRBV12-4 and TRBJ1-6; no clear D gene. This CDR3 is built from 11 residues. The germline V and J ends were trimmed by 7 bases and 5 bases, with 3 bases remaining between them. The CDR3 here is CASNNNSPLHF. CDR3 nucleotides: TGTGCCAGCAACAATAATTCACCCCTCCACTTT.

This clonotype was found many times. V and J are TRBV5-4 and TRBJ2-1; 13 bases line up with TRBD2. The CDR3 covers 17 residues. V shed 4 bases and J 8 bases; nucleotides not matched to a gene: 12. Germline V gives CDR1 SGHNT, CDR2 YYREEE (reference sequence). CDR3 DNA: TGTGCCAGCAGCCCCGGGACTAGCGGGATGGGTCGAGATGAGCAGTTCTTC. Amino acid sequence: CASSPGTSGMGRDEQFF.

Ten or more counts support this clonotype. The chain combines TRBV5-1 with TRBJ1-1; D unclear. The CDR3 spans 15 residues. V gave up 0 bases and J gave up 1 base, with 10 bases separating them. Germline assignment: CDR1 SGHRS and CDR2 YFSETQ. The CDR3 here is CASSLAQVANTEAFF. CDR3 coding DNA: TGCGCCAGCAGCTTGGCCCAGGTCGCGAACACTGAAGCTTTCTTT.

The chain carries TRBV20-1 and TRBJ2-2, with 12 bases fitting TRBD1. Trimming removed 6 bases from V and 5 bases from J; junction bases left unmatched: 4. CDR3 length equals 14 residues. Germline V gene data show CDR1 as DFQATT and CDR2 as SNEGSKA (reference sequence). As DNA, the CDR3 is TGCAGTGCCAGGGACAGGGGGCATACCGGGGAGCTGTTTTTT. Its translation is CSARDRGHTGELFF.

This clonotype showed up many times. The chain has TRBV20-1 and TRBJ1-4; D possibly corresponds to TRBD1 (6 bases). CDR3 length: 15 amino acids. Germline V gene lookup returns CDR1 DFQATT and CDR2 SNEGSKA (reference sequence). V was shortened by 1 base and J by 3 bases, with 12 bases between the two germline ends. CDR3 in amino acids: CSARGGQVANEKLFF. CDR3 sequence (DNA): TGCAGTGCTAGAGGGGGACAAGTGGCTAATGAAAAACTGTTTTTT.

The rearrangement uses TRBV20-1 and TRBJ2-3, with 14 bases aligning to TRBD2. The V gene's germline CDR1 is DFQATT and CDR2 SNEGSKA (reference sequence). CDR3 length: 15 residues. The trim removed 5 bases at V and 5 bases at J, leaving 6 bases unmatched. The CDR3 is CSAVSGTSGGDTQYF. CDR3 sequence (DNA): TGCAGTGCTGTCTCCGGGACTAGCGGGGGAGATACGCAGTATTTT.

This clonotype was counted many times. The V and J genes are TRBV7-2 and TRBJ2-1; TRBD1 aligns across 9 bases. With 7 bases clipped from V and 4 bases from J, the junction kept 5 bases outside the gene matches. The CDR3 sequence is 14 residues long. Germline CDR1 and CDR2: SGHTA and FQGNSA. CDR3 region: CASIPGQGYNEQFF. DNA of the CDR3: TGTGCCAGCATCCCGGGACAGGGATACAATGAGCAGTTCTTC.

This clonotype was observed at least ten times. CDR3: CASSYSLDRGPYEQYF. The CDR3 bases are TGTGCCAGCAGTTACTCTTTGGACAGGGGCCCCTACGAGCAGTACTTC. The V and J genes are TRBV6-6 and TRBJ2-7, with 9 nucleotides matching TRBD1. J was trimmed by 2 bases and V by 0 bases; bases with no gene match: 5. Per germline, CDR1 MNHNY and CDR2 SVGAGI (reference sequence). The CDR3 totals 16 residues.

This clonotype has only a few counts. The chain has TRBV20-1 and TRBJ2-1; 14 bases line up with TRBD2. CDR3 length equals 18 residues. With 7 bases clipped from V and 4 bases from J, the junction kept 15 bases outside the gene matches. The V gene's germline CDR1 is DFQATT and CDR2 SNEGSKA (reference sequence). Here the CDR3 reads CSVLPVTSGRARYNEQFF. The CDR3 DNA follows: TGCAGTGTTCTCCCCGTGACTAGCGGGAGGGCCCGGTACAATGAGCAGTTCTTC.

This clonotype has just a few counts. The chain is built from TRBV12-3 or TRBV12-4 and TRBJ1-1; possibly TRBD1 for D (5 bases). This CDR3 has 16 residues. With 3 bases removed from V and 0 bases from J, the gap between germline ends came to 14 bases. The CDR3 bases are TGTGCCAGCAGTTTTGGCGGGGGATACCTGAACACTGAAGCTTTCTTT. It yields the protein CASSFGGGYLNTEAFF.